The source of this T cell receptor beta chain is a study of cytomegalovirus exposure and HLA in healthy donors. With respect to this clone: Its antigen is as yet unknown.

Researchers ran the PCR with 60 Vbeta and 13 Jbeta primers. This table comes from immunoSEQ multiplex PCR, and its TCRdb copy is limited to in-frame clones, with some not included. The data hold roughly 250,000 clones, with 80% observed a single time. The CDR3 totals 16 residues. Losses at the gene ends were 0 bases for V and 4 bases for J; bases not matched to a gene: 10. The germline CDR1 and CDR2 sequences are SGHRS and YFSETQ. Study-level results: About 87% or about 30% of the time was how often most TCR beta V segments were productive, according to an earlier analysis. Certain indistinguishable V segments, among them TRBV6-2 and TRBV6-3, were excluded.

Healthy individuals who donated bone marrow served as the donors. The receptor was isolated from a girl aged 2 to 9 in good health and CMV-seronegative. This rearrangement joins TRBV5-1 to TRBJ2-7; 7 bases are shared with TRBD1. Sequences were obtained from PBMCs. CDR3: CASSLEGQLSTYEQYF. CDR3 DNA sequence: TGCGCCAGCAGCTTGGAGGGACAGCTGTCCACGTACGAGCAGTACTTC. Using reference TRBV5-1 and TRBJ2-7 for the parts outside the CDR3, the full variable domain is KAGVTQTPRYLIKTRGQQVTLSCSPISGHRSVSWYQQTPGQGLQFLFEYFSETQRNKGNFPGRFSGRQFSNSRSEMNVSTLELGDSALYLCASSLEGQLSTYEQYFGPGTRLTVT.